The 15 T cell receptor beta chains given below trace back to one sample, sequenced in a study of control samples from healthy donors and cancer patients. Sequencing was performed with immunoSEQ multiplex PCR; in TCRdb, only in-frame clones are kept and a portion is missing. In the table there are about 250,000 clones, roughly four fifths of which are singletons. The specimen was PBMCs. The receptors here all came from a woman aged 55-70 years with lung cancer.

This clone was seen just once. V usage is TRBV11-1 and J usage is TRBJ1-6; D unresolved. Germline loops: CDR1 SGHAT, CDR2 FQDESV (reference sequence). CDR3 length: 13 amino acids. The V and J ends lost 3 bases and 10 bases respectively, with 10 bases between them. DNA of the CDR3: TGTGCCAGCAGCTTGGACGACACCTCACCCCTCCACTTT. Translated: CASSLDDTSPLHF.

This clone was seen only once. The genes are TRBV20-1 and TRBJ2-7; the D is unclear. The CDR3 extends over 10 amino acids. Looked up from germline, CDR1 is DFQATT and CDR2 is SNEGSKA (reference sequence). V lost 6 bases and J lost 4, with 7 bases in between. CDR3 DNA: TGCAGTGCCCTTGATTACGAGCAGTACTTC. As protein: CSALDYEQYF.

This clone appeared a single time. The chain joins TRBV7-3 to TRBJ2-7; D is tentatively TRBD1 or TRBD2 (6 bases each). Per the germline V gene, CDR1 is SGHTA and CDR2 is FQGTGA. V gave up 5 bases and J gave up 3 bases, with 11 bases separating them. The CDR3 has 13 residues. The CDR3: CASSIEGGYEQYF. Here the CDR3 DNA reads TGTGCCAGCAGCATCGAGGGGGGCTACGAGCAGTACTTC.

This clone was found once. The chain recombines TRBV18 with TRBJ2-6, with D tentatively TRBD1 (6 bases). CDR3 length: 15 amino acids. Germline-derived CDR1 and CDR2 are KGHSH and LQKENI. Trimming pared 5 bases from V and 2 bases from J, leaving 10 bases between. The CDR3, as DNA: TGTGCCAGCTCAAAACCAGGGGCTGGGGCCAACGTCCTGACTTTC. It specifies CASSKPGAGANVLTF.

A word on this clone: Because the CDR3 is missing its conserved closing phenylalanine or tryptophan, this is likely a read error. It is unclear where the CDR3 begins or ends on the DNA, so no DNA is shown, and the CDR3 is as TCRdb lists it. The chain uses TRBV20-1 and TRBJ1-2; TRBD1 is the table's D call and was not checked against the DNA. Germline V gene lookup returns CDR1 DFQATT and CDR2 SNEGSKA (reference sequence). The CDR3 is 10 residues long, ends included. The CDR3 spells CSASPWQGAL.

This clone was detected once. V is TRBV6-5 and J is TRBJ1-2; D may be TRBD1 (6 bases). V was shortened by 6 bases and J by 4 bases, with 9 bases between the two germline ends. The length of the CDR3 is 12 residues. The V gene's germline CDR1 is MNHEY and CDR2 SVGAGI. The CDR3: CASSTGFYGYTF. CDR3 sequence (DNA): TGTGCCAGCAGCACAGGGTTCTATGGCTACACCTTC.

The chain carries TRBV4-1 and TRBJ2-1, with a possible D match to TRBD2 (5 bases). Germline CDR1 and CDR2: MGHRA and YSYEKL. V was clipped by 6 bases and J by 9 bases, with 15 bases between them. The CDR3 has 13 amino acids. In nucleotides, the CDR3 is TGCGCCAGCAGTCCGCGGAGGAACACTGAGCAGTTCTTC. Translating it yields CASSPRRNTEQFF.

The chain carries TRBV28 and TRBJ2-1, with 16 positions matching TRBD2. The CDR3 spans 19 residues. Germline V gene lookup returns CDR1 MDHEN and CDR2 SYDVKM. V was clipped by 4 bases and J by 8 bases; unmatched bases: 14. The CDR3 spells CASSSVPGLAGGVSDEQFF. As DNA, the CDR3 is TGTGCCAGCAGTTCCGTCCCGGGACTAGCGGGAGGGGTCTCTGATGAGCAGTTCTTC.

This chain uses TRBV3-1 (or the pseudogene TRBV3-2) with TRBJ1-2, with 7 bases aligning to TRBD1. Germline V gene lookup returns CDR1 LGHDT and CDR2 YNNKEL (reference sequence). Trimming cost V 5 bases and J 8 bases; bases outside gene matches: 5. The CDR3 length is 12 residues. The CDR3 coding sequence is TGTGCCAGCAGCGAGGGGGCGAACGGCTACACCTTC. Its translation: CASSEGANGYTF.

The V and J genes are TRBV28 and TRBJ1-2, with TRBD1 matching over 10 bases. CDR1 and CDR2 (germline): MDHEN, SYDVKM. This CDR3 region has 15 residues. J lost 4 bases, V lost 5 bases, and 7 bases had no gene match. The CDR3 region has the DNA TGTGCCAGCAGTAGAACCGGGACAGGGGTCTATGGCTACACCTTC. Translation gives CASSRTGTGVYGYTF.

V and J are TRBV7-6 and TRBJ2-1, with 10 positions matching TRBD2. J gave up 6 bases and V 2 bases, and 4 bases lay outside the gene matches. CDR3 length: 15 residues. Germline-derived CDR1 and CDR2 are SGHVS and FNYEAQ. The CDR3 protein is CASSLQAGGRNEQFF. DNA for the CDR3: TGTGCCAGCAGCTTACAAGCGGGGGGGCGCAATGAGCAGTTCTTC.

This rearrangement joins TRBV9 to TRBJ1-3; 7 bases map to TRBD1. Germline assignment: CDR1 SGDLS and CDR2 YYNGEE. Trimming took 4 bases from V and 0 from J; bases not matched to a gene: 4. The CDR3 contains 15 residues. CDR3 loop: CASSLRQGSGNTIYF. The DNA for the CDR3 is TGTGCCAGCAGCCTAAGACAGGGCTCTGGAAACACCATATATTTT.

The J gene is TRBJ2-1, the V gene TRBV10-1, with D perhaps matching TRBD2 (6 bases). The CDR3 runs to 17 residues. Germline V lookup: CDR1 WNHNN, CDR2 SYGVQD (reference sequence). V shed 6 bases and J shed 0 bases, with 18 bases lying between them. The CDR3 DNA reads TGCGCCAGCAGCGTCTTAACTAGCCTTAGCTCCTACAATGAGCAGTTCTTC. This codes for CASSVLTSLSSYNEQFF.

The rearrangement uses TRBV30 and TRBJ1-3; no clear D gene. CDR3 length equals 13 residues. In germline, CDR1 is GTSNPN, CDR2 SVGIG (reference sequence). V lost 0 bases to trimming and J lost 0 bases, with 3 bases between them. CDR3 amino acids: CAWSVSSGNTIYF. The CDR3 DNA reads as TGTGCCTGGAGTGTGAGCTCTGGAAACACCATATATTTT.

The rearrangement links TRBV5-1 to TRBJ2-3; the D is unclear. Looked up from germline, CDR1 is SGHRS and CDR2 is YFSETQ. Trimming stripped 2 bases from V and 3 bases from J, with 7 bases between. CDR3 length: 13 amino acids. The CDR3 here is CASSLQWTDTQYF. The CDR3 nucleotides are TGCGCCAGCAGCTTACAGTGGACAGATACGCAGTATTTT.